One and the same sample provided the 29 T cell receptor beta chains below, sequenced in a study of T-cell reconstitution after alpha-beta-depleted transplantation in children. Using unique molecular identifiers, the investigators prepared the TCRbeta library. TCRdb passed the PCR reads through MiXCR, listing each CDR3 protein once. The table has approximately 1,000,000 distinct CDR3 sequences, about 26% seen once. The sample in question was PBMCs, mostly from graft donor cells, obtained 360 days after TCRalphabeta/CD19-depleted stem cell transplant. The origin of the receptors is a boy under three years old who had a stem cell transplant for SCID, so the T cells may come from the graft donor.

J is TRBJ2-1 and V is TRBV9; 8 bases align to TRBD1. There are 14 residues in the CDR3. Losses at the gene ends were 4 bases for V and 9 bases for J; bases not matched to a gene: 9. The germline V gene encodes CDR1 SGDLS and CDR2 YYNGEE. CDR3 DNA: TGTGCCAGCAGCCCACGGACAGGGTTTGGTGAGCAGTTCTTC. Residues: CASSPRTGFGEQFF.

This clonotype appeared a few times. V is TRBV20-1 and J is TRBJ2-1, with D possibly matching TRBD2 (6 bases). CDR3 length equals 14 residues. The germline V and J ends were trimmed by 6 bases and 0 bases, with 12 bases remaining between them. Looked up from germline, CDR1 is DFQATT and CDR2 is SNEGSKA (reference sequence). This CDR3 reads CSAQRLDSYNEQFF. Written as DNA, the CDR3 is TGCAGTGCGCAGAGACTAGACTCCTACAATGAGCAGTTCTTC.

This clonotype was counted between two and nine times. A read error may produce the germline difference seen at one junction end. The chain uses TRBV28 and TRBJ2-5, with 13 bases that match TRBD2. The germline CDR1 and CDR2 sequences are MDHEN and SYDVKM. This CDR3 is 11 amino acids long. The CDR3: CASSTGTSGEF. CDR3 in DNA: TGTGCCAGCAGTACGGGGACTAGCGGGGAGTTC.

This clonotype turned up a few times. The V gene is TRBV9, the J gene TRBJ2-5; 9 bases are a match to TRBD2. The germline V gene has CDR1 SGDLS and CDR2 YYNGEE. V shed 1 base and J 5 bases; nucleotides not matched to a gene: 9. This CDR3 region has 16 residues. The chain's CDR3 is CASSVLGGGARETQYF. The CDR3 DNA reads TGTGCCAGCAGCGTATTAGGCGGGGGGGCCCGCGAGACCCAGTACTTC.

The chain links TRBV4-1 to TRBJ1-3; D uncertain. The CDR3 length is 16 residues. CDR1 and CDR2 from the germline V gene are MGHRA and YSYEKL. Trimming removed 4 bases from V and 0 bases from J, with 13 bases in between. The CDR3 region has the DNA TGCGCCAGCAGCCCACCAGACGGGGTCTCTGGAAACACCATATATTTT. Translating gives CASSPPDGVSGNTIYF.

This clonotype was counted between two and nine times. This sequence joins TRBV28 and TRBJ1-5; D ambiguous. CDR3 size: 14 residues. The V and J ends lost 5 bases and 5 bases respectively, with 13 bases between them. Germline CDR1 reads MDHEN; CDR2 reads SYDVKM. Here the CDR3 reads CASSGRRAHQPQHF. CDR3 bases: TGTGCCAGCAGTGGCCGCCGGGCGCATCAGCCCCAGCATTTT. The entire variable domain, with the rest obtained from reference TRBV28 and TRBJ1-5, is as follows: DVKVTQSSRYLVKRTGEKVFLECVQDMDHENMFWYRQDPGLGLRLIYFSYDVKMKEKGDIPEGYSVSREKKERFSLILESASTNQTSMYLCASSGRRAHQPQHFGDGTRLSIL.

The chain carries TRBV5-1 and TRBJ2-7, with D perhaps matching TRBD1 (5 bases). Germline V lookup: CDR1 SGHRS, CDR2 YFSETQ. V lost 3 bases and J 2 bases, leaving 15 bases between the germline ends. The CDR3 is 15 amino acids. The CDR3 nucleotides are TGCGCCAGCAGCTCGCAAGAGACAGCGACCTACGAGCAGTACTTC. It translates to CASSSQETATYEQYF.

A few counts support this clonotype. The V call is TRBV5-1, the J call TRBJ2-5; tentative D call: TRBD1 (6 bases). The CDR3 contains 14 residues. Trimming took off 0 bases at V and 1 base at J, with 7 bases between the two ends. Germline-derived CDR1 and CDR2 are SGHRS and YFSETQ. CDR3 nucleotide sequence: TGCGCCAGCAGCTTGGAGGACAGCCAAGAGACCCAGTACTTC. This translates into CASSLEDSQETQYF.

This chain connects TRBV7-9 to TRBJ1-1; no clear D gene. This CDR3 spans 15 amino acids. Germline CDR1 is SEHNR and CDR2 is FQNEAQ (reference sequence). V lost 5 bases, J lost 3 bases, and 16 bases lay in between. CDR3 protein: CASSPLRLGDTEAFF. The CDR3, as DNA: TGTGCCAGCAGCCCGTTGCGACTTGGGGACACTGAAGCTTTCTTT.

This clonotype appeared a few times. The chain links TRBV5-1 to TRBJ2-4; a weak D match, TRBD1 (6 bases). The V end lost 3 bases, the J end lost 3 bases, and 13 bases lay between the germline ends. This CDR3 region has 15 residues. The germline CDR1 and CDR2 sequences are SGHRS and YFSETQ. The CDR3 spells CASSSQGLDKNIQYF. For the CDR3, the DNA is TGCGCCAGCAGCTCACAGGGATTGGACAAAAACATTCAGTACTTC.

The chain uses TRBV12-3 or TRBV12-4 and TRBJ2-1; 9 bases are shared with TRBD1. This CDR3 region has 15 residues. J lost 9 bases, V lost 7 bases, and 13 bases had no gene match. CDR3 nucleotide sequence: TGTGCCAGCATCAAAGGACAGGGGTATCTGCGTGAGCAGTTCTTC. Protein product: CASIKGQGYLREQFF.

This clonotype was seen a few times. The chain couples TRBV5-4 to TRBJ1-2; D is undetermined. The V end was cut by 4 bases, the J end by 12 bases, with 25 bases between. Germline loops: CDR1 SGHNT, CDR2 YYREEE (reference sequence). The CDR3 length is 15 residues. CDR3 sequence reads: CASSGAWGEQLAHTF. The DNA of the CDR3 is TGTGCCAGCAGCGGAGCCTGGGGAGAGCAGCTGGCGCACACCTTC.

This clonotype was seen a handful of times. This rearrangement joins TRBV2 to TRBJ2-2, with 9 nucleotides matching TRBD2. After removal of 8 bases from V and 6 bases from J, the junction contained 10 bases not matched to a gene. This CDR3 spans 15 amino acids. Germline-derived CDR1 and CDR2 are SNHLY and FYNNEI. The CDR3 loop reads CASLIAGEGAGELFF. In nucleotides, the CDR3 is TGTGCCAGCCTCATAGCGGGGGAGGGGGCCGGGGAGCTGTTTTTT.

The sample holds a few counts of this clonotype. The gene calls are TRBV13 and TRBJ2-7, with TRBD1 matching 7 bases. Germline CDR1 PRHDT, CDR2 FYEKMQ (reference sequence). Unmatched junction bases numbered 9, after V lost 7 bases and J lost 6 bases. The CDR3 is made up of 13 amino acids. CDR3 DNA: TGTGCCAGCACGAGACAGGGAGCGGTCGAGCAGTACTTC. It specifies CASTRQGAVEQYF.

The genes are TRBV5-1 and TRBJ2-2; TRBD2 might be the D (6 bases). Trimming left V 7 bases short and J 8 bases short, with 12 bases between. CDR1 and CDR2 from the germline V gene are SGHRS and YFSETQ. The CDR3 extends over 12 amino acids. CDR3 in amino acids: CASVEGKGELFF. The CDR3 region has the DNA TGCGCCAGCGTGGAGGGTAAAGGGGAGCTGTTTTTT.

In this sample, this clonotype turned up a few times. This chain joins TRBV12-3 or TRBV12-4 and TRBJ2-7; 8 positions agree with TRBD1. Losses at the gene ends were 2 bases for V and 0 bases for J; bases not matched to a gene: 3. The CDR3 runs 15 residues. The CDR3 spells CASSLQGAPSYEQYF. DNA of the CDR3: TGTGCCAGCAGTTTACAGGGGGCCCCCTCCTACGAGCAGTACTTC.

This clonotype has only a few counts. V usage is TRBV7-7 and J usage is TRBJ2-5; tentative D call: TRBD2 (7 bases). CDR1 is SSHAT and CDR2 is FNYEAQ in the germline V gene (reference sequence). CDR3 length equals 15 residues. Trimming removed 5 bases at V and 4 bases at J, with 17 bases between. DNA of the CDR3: TGTGCCAGCAGCCCCTTTCGGGGGGCGGGAGAGACCCAGTACTTC. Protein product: CASSPFRGAGETQYF.

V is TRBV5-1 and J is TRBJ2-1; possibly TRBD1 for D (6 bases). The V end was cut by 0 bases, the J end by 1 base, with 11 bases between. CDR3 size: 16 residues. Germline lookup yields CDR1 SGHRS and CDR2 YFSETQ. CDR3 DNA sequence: TGCGCCAGCAGCTTGGTGGGGGCCCAGTCCTACAATGAGCAGTTCTTC. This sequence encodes CASSLVGAQSYNEQFF.

CDR3 region: CASSLAQVVNEQFF. The CDR3 bases are TGCGCCAGCAGCTTGGCCCAGGTTGTAAATGAGCAGTTCTTC. J is TRBJ2-1 and V is TRBV5-1; D gene uncertain. The germline V gene encodes CDR1 SGHRS and CDR2 YFSETQ. The V end lost 0 bases, the J end lost 7 bases, and 11 bases lay between the germline ends. The CDR3 consists of 14 residues. Together with reference TRBV5-1 and TRBJ2-1, the CDR3 gives the full variable domain: KAGVTQTPRYLIKTRGQQVTLSCSPISGHRSVSWYQQTPGQGLQFLFEYFSETQRNKGNFPGRFSGRQFSNSRSEMNVSTLELGDSALYLCASSLAQVVNEQFFGPGTRLTVL.

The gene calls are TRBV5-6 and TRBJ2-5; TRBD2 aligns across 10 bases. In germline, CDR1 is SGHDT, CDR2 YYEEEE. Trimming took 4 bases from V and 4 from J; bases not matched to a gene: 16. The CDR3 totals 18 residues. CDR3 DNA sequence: TGTGCCAGCAGCCTACTCCTAGCGGGGGTGTTCTATGGAGAGACCCAGTACTTC. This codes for CASSLLLAGVFYGETQYF.

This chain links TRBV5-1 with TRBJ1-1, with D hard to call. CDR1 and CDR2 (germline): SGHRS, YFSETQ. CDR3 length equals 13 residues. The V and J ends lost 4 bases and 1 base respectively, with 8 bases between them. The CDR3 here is CASSALGNTEAFF. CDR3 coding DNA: TGCGCCAGCAGCGCTCTGGGGAACACTGAAGCTTTCTTT.

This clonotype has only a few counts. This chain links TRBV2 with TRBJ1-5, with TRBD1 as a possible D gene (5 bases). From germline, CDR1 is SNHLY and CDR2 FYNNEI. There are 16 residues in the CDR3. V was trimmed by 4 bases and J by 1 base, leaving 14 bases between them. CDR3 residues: CASSGGTGGSNQPQHF. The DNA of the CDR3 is TGTGCCAGCAGTGGGGGAACAGGTGGGAGCAATCAGCCCCAGCATTTT. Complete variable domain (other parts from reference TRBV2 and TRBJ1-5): EPEVTQTPSHQVTQMGQEVILRCVPISNHLYFYWYRQILGQKVEFLVSFYNNEISEKSEIFDDQFSVERPDGSNFTLKIRSTKLEDSAMYFCASSGGTGGSNQPQHFGDGTRLSIL.

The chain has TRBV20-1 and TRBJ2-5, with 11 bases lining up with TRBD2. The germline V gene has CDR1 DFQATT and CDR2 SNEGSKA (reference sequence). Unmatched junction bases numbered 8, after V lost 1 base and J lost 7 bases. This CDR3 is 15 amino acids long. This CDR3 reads CSARVASGGQGTQYF. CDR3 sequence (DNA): TGCAGTGCTAGAGTCGCTAGCGGGGGGCAGGGGACCCAGTACTTC.

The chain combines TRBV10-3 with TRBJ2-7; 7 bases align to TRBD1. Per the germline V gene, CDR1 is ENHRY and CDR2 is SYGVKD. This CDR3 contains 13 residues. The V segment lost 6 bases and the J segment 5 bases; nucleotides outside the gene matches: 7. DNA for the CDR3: TGTGCCATCAGCGCAACAGGGGTCGACGAGCAGTACTTC. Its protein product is CAISATGVDEQYF.

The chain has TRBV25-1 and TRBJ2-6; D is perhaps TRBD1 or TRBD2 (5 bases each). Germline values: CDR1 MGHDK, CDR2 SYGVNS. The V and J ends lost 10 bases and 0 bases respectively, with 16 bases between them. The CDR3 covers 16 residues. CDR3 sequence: CATGDVSLSGANVLTF. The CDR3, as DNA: TGTGCCACCGGGGACGTAAGCCTCTCTGGGGCCAACGTCCTGACTTTC.

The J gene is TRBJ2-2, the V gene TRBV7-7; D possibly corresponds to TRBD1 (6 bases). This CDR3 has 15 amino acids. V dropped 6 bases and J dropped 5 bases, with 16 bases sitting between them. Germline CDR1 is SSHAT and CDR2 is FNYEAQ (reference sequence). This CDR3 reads CASRFRQAPTGELFF. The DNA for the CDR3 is TGTGCCAGCAGATTCCGACAGGCGCCTACCGGGGAGCTGTTTTTT.

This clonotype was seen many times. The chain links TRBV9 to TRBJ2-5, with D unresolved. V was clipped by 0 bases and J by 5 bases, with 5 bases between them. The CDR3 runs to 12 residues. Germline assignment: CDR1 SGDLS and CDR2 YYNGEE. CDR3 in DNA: TGTGCCAGCAGCGTAGCTGGGGAGACCCAGTACTTC. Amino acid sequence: CASSVAGETQYF.

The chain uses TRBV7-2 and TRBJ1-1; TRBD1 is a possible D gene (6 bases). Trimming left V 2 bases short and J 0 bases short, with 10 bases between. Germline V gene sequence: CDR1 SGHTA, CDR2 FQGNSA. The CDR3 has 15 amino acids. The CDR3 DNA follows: TGTGCCAGCAGCTTAACGGGACAAATGAACACTGAAGCTTTCTTT. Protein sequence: CASSLTGQMNTEAFF.

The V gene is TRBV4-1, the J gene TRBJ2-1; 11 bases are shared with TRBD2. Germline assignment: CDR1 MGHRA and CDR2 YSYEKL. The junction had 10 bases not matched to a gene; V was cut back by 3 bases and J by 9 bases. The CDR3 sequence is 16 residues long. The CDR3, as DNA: TGCGCCAGCAGCCACATCCTAGCGGGGGGATCCGGTGAGCAGTTCTTC. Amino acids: CASSHILAGGSGEQFF.